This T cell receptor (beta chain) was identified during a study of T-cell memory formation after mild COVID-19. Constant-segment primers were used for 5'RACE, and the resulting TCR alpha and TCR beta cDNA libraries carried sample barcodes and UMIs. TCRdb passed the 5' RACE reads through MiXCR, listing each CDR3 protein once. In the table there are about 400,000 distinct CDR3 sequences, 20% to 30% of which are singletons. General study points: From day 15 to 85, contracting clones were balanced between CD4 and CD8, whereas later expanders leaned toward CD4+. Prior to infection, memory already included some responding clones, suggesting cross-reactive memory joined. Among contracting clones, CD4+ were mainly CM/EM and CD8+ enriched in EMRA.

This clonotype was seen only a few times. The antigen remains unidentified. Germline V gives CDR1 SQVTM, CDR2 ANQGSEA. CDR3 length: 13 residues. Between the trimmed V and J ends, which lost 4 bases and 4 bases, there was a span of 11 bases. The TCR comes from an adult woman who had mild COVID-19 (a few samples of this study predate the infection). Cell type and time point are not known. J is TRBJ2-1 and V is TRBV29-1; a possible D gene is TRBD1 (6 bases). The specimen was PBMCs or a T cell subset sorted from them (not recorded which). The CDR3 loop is CSVGGRWYNEQFF. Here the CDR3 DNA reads TGCAGCGTTGGGGGGCGGTGGTACAATGAGCAGTTCTTC.